Each of the 28 T cell receptor beta chains below was sequenced from the same sample in a study of blood T cell repertoires in COVID-19. Profiling relied on immunoSEQ multiplex PCR, and the TCRdb table lists in-frame clones only, not all of them. Of about 230,000 clones listed, over 70% are singletons. The sequenced sample consisted of peripheral blood. The receptor source for this set is a woman older than 75 with acute or convalescent COVID-19.

This chain uses TRBV10-3 with TRBJ1-1, with unresolved D. Trimming took 6 bases from V and 2 from J, leaving 4 bases between them. The CDR3 sequence is 11 residues long. Germline CDR1 and CDR2: ENHRY and SYGVKD. CDR3 in amino acids: CAIRANTEAFF. CDR3 DNA sequence: TGTGCCATCAGGGCTAACACTGAAGCTTTCTTT.

V gene TRBV10-2 combines with J gene TRBJ2-7, with D unresolved. Germline CDR1 reads WSHSY; CDR2 reads SAAADI. V shed 0 bases and J shed 6 bases, with 15 bases lying between them. The CDR3 totals 15 residues. The CDR3 sequence: CASSESGRWLFEQYF. CDR3 bases: TGCGCCAGCAGTGAGTCGGGCAGGTGGTTGTTCGAGCAGTACTTC.

This chain joins TRBV7-5 and TRBJ2-1; TRBD2 is taken as the D call from the table, unchecked against the DNA. TRBV7-5 is described as a pseudogene. This CDR3 comprises 13 residues. The CDR3 loop reads CVRLKRETDEQFF. The CDR3 region has the DNA TGTGTCAGACTGAAGCGGGAGACGGATGAGCAGTTCTTC.

The chain recombines TRBV9 with TRBJ2-3; 14 bases are shared with TRBD2. Germline CDR1 SGDLS, CDR2 YYNGEE. The CDR3 is 21 amino acids. Losses at the gene ends were 1 base for V and 5 bases for J; bases not matched to a gene: 18. CDR3: CASSVTPGLAGGQTSRDTQYF. CDR3 sequence (DNA): TGTGCCAGCAGCGTAACTCCCGGACTAGCGGGGGGACAAACTTCCAGAGATACGCAGTATTTT.

This rearrangement joins TRBV27 to TRBJ2-3; 9 bases are shared with TRBD1. Germline CDR1 reads MNHEY; CDR2 reads SMNVEV (reference sequence). The CDR3 is 16 residues long. The J segment lost 5 bases and the V segment lost 4 bases, leaving 10 bases of the junction unmatched. The CDR3, as DNA: TGTGCCAGCAGTTCTACTCCGGGACAGGGTAGAGATACGCAGTATTTT. This encodes CASSSTPGQGRDTQYF.

This clone occurred a few times. This chain links TRBV11-2 with TRBJ1-6; D is unresolved. The CDR3 consists of 14 residues. Germline V CDR1 and CDR2: SGHAT, FQNNGV. V shed 4 bases and J shed 7 bases, with 11 bases lying between them. The CDR3 loop is CASSSGVSNSPLHF. The DNA for the CDR3 is TGTGCCAGCAGCTCCGGGGTCTCCAATTCACCCCTCCACTTT.

The table lists this clone with a count of one. The chain is built from TRBV29-1 and TRBJ1-1, with TRBD1 as a possible D gene (5 bases). CDR1 is SQVTM and CDR2 is ANQGSEA in the germline V gene. The V end lost 7 bases, the J end lost 4 bases, and 25 bases lay between the germline ends. This CDR3 spans 16 amino acids. The CDR3 is CSAIGVQGEGGTEAFF. The CDR3 bases are TGCAGCGCGATCGGGGTTCAAGGGGAGGGAGGCACTGAAGCTTTCTTT.

The table lists this clone with a few counts. This chain uses TRBV4-1 with TRBJ2-3; possibly TRBD2 for D (6 bases). Trimming stripped 3 bases from V and 3 bases from J, with 10 bases between. Germline V gene sequence: CDR1 MGHRA, CDR2 YSYEKL. The CDR3 has 14 amino acids. This CDR3 reads CASSQGRETDTQYF. The CDR3, as DNA: TGCGCCAGCAGCCAGGGGCGGGAAACAGATACGCAGTATTTT.

The chain links TRBV19 to TRBJ2-5; the D gene is possibly TRBD1 (6 bases). The CDR3 has 13 residues. CDR1 LNHDA and CDR2 SQIVND come from the germline V gene (reference sequence). V was shortened by 3 bases and J by 5 bases, with 10 bases between the two germline ends. This CDR3 is CASSIGGSETQYF. DNA for the CDR3: TGTGCCAGTAGTATTGGGGGCTCGGAGACCCAGTACTTC.

The V call is TRBV7-9, the J call TRBJ2-1; 11 positions match TRBD2. The germline CDR1 and CDR2 sequences are SEHNR and FQNEAQ (reference sequence). This CDR3 has 15 residues. The trim removed 5 bases at V and 4 bases at J, leaving 4 bases unmatched. In DNA, the CDR3 is TGTGCCAGCAGCCTGACTAGCGGGAATTACAATGAGCAGTTCTTC. Translation gives CASSLTSGNYNEQFF.

The genes are TRBV27 and TRBJ2-7; 10 bases are a match to TRBD2. The CDR3 extends over 16 amino acids. CDR1 and CDR2 (germline): MNHEY, SMNVEV (reference sequence). After removal of 8 bases from V and 5 bases from J, the junction contained 15 bases not matched to a gene. Written as DNA, the CDR3 is TGTGCCAGCGCCCTTACTAGCGGGAATTGGGCCCACGAGCAGTACTTC. Protein: CASALTSGNWAHEQYF.

The gene calls are TRBV9 and TRBJ2-1, with 9 bases identical to TRBD1. The CDR3 runs to 15 residues. J lost 2 bases, V lost 1 base, and 1 base had no gene match. Germline CDR1 is SGDLS and CDR2 is YYNGEE. The CDR3 protein is CASSVRQGAYNEQFF. The CDR3, as DNA: TGTGCCAGCAGCGTACGACAGGGGGCCTACAATGAGCAGTTCTTC.

The chain recombines TRBV4-1 with TRBJ2-2; 7 nucleotides line up with TRBD2. This CDR3 has 15 amino acids. The V and J ends lost 1 base and 1 base, in that order; junction bases with no gene match: 0. The germline V gene encodes CDR1 MGHRA and CDR2 YSYEKL. This CDR3 is CASSQAGGNTGELFF. CDR3 in DNA: TGCGCCAGCAGCCAAGCGGGGGGGAACACCGGGGAGCTGTTTTTT.

The chain combines TRBV11-2 with TRBJ2-2, with D possibly TRBD1 on 6 matching bases. Between the trimmed V and J ends, which lost 2 bases and 7 bases, there was a span of 14 bases. This CDR3 region has 15 residues. The germline V gene has CDR1 SGHAT and CDR2 FQNNGV. Here the CDR3 reads CASSLNTGSHGELFF. CDR3 sequence (DNA): TGTGCCAGCAGCTTAAACACAGGGAGTCACGGGGAGCTGTTTTTT.

The V gene is TRBV29-1, the J gene TRBJ1-2; 7 nucleotides agree with TRBD1. The CDR3 loop spans 11 amino acids. The trim removed 7 bases at V and 4 bases at J, leaving 3 bases unmatched. Per germline, CDR1 SQVTM and CDR2 ANQGSEA. The CDR3 sequence: CSEGGRYGYTF. In DNA, the CDR3 is TGCAGCGAAGGGGGCCGCTATGGCTACACCTTC.

J is TRBJ2-6 and V is TRBV5-1; 8 bases line up with TRBD1. Germline V gene sequence: CDR1 SGHRS, CDR2 YFSETQ. V shed 0 bases, J shed 2 bases, and the junction held 4 bases outside the gene matches. This CDR3 has 17 amino acids. CDR3 loop: CASSLAVQGAGANVLTF. The CDR3 DNA follows: TGCGCCAGCAGCTTGGCTGTACAGGGGGCTGGGGCCAACGTCCTGACTTTC.

The chain couples TRBV15 to TRBJ2-7; D possibly corresponds to TRBD2 (6 bases). V was pared by 0 bases and J by 7 bases, with 16 bases between. In germline, CDR1 is LNHNV, CDR2 YYDKDF (reference sequence). CDR3 length: 15 amino acids. CDR3 DNA sequence: TGTGCCACCAGCAGAGATAGGTCGGGAGCGGGTGAGCAGTACTTC. Translation: CATSRDRSGAGEQYF.

This sequence joins TRBV27 and TRBJ2-2, with 7 nucleotides matching TRBD1. CDR1 MNHEY and CDR2 SMNVEV come from the germline V gene (reference sequence). The junction had 9 bases not matched to a gene; V was cut back by 1 base and J by 4 bases. The CDR3 sequence is 17 residues long. The CDR3 DNA reads as TGTGCCAGCAGTTTATTTGTAACGCACAGGGGCACCGGGGAGCTGTTTTTT. Its protein is CASSLFVTHRGTGELFF.

This clone was found once. This sequence joins TRBV2 and TRBJ2-5, with D maybe TRBD1 (6 bases). Germline assignment: CDR1 SNHLY and CDR2 FYNNEI. The V gene lost 7 bases and the J gene lost 7 bases, with 16 bases spanning the gap. CDR3 length equals 13 residues. CDR3 sequence: CASTQDSWGTQYF. CDR3 bases: TGTGCCAGCACCCAGGACAGTTGGGGGACCCAGTACTTC.

The chain links TRBV6-5 to TRBJ2-1, with a weak D call TRBD2 (7 bases). V lost 5 bases and J 4 bases, leaving 15 bases between the germline ends. CDR3 length: 15 amino acids. Germline CDR1 is MNHEY and CDR2 is SVGAGI. The CDR3 region has the DNA TGTGCCAGCAGTCCTCAGGGGAGGGGGTACAATGAGCAGTTCTTC. Its protein product is CASSPQGRGYNEQFF.

This chain connects TRBV6-5 to TRBJ1-1, with D possibly being TRBD1 (5 bases). This CDR3 is 12 amino acids long. CDR1 is MNHEY and CDR2 is SVGAGI in the germline V gene. The V gene lost 6 bases and the J gene lost 5 bases, with 10 bases spanning the gap. The CDR3 DNA follows: TGTGCCAGCAGCCACGGGGGAACTGAAGCTTTCTTT. Translation gives CASSHGGTEAFF.

This chain connects TRBV15 to TRBJ1-5; 7 positions agree with TRBD1. This CDR3 contains 17 residues. CDR1 LNHNV and CDR2 YYDKDF come from the germline V gene (reference sequence). V gave up 0 bases and J gave up 5 bases; unmatched junction bases: 10. In DNA, the CDR3 is TGTGCCACCAGCAGAGATACCCTGGAAGACAGGGATCAGCCCCAGCATTTT. The encoded protein is CATSRDTLEDRDQPQHF.

V gene TRBV3-1 (or the pseudogene TRBV3-2) combines with J gene TRBJ1-4, with D uncertain. The germline V and J ends were trimmed by 4 bases and 2 bases, with 11 bases remaining between them. From germline, CDR1 is LGHDT and CDR2 YNNKEL (reference sequence). CDR3 length: 15 amino acids. The DNA of the CDR3 is TGTGCCAGCAGCCCCCGGGGAGGGACTAATGAAAAACTGTTTTTT. Amino acids: CASSPRGGTNEKLFF.

In nucleotides, the CDR3 is TGTGCCAGTAGTCCCGGACAGAGAGGGACTGAAGCTTTCTTT. Protein: CASSPGQRGTEAFF. The chain carries TRBV19 and TRBJ1-1, with a tentative D call TRBD1 (6 bases). The CDR3 runs to 14 residues. The V gene lost 5 bases and the J gene lost 5 bases, with 15 bases spanning the gap. Germline V CDR1 and CDR2: LNHDA, SQIVND (reference sequence).

J is TRBJ2-7 and V is TRBV9; TRBD1 matches at 7 bases. CDR1 and CDR2 from the germline V gene are SGDLS and YYNGEE. The CDR3 loop spans 14 amino acids. V lost 4 bases to trimming and J lost 2 bases; unmatched junction nucleotides: 6. This chain's CDR3 is CASSPTTGTYEQYF. CDR3 bases: TGTGCCAGCAGCCCAACGACAGGGACCTACGAGCAGTACTTC.

V usage is TRBV28 and J usage is TRBJ2-1, with 8 bases that match TRBD2. V dropped 3 bases and J dropped 4; count of bases not matched to a gene: 11. The CDR3 spans 17 residues. The germline CDR1 and CDR2 sequences are MDHEN and SYDVKM. CDR3 sequence: CASSLAGLVGLYNEQFF. As DNA, the CDR3 is TGTGCCAGCAGTTTGGCGGGACTAGTGGGCTTATACAATGAGCAGTTCTTC. Together with reference TRBV28 and TRBJ2-1, the CDR3 gives the full variable domain: DVKVTQSSRYLVKRTGEKVFLECVQDMDHENMFWYRQDPGLGLRLIYFSYDVKMKEKGDIPEGYSVSREKKERFSLILESASTNQTSMYLCASSLAGLVGLYNEQFFGPGTRLTVL.

This clone was found once. The chain uses TRBV6-5 and TRBJ1-6; 9 bases are shared with TRBD1. Trimming cost V 2 bases and J 7 bases; bases outside gene matches: 6. The germline gives CDR1 MNHEY, CDR2 SVGAGI. This CDR3 spans 16 amino acids. The CDR3 DNA reads TGTGCCAGCAGTTACGCCTTGACAGGGGGGAATTCACCCCTCCACTTT. Its protein product is CASSYALTGGNSPLHF.

This chain uses TRBV2 with TRBJ1-2, with 11 bases that match TRBD1. Germline loops: CDR1 SNHLY, CDR2 FYNNEI. V was clipped by 3 bases and J by 7 bases; unmatched bases: 4. The CDR3 contains 14 residues. The CDR3: CASSDGQGASGYTF. CDR3 coding DNA: TGTGCCAGCAGTGATGGACAGGGGGCATCTGGCTACACCTTC. Combining the CDR3 with reference TRBV2 and TRBJ1-2 gives the whole variable domain EPEVTQTPSHQVTQMGQEVILRCVPISNHLYFYWYRQILGQKVEFLVSFYNNEISEKSEIFDDQFSVERPDGSNFTLKIRSTKLEDSAMYFCASSDGQGASGYTFGSGTRLTVV.